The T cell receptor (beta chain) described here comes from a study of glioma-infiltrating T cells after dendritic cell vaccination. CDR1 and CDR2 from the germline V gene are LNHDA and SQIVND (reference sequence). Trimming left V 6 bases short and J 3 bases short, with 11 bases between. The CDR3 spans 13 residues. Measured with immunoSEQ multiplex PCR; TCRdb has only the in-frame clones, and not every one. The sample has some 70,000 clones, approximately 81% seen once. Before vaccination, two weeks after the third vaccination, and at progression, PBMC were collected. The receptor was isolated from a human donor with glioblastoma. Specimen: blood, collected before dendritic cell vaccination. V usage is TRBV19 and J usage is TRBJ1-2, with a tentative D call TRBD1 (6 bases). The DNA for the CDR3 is TGTGCCAGTAGGAAACAGGGACACTATGGCTACACCTTC. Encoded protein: CASRKQGHYGYTF.